This TCR delta chain originates from a study of gammadelta T cells in human blood (dated by TCRdb to the early 2020s). Libraries were built with RT-PCR. TCRdb lists the instrument as Illumina MiSeq. Public reads were reanalyzed in TCRdb with CATT, and rows carrying the same DNA were merged afterwards. Here the sample has approximately 1,300 delta-chain clones; roughly 9.9% occur a single time. Around 7.8% of the sample comes from the top ten. Of note for this clone: There is no known antigen for this receptor. This likely stems from a read error, as it lies one base from a far larger clone.

Beyond this particular receptor, the publication reports: The study reported that microbial exposure appeared to drive polyclonal expansion of innate gamma-delta T cells immediately after birth.

The CDR3 has 18 amino acids, counting the end cysteine and phenylalanine. Of all the DNA, just the CDR3 is kept, 54 bases in frame from base 1. After removal of 3 bases from V and 6 bases from J, the junction retains 10 bases not matched to a gene. As encoded in the germline V gene, CDR1 is GEAIGNYY while CDR2 is EKD. Sequencing input: non-Vgamma9Vdelta2 gamma-delta T cells from infant blood. The receptor was isolated from a human donor. The sequence joins TRDV2 to TRDJ3, with TRDD3 matching 10 junction bases. The CDR3 region reads CACDFGGGYIKDTRQMFF. The nucleotide sequence reads as follows: TGTGCCTGTGACTTTGGTGGGGGATACATAAAGGACACCCGACAGATGTTTTTC.